This T cell receptor (beta chain) was observed in a study of blood T cell repertoires in COVID-19. V dropped 6 bases and J dropped 1 base, with 6 bases sitting between them. The CDR3 covers 12 residues. Germline V lookup: CDR1 SEHNR, CDR2 FQNEAQ (reference sequence). TCRdb keeps only in-frame clones here, not all; method: immunoSEQ multiplex PCR. The repertoire holds approximately 310,000 clones, around nine tenths seen once, with 1% in the top ten. Sample: peripheral blood. The source is a man over 45 with active or convalescent COVID-19. The rearrangement joins TRBV7-9 to TRBJ1-1; no definite D call. The CDR3 reads CASSRQNTEAFF. The CDR3 DNA follows: TGTGCCAGCAGTAGACAGAACACTGAAGCTTTCTTT.